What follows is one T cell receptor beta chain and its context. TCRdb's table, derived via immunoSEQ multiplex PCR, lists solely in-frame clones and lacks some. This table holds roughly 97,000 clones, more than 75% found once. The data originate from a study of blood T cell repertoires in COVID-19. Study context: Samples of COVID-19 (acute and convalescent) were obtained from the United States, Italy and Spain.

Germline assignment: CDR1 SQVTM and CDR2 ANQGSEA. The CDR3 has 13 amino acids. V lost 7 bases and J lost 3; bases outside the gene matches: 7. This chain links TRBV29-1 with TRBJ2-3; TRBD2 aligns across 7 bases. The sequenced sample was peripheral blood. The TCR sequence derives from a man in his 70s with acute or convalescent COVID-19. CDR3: CSGSGAGTDTQYF. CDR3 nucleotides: TGCAGCGGAAGCGGGGCAGGGACAGATACGCAGTATTTT.